Listed here are 3 T cell receptor beta chains from one sample, sequenced in a study of molecular identifiers for immune sequencing clone quantification listed by TCRdb under 2018. Library generation was performed with PCR. The sequencer listed for this sample is NextSeq 500. The public reads were reanalyzed by TCRdb: fastp trimming at Q25, MiXCR alignment, in-frame beta chains only. Rows merge per CDR3 protein into single entries with the most common DNA and genes. Here the sample has about 510,000 distinct CDR3 sequences; roughly 25% occur a single time. The ten most abundant clones make up just over 0.75% of the sample. Sequenced: naive CD8+ T cells from blood, with Jurkat cell RNA spiked in. The label giving this sample's cell subset or site can be read as: FACS-sorted CD8+CD4-CCR7+CD45RA+ naive T cells. The receptors here all came from a human donor in good health. Some libraries in this study had Jurkat cell RNA spiked in.

The sample holds a few counts of this clonotype. The rearrangement uses TRBV9 and TRBJ2-7; 9 bases line up with TRBD1. The germline V gene encodes CDR1 SGDLS and CDR2 YYNGEE. Trimming cost V 4 bases and J 5 bases; bases outside gene matches: 10. The CDR3 has 15 residues. The DNA of the CDR3 is TGTGCCAGCAGCCCCGCCGGGACAGGGATCCACGAGCAGTACTTC. This gives the protein CASSPAGTGIHEQYF.

V and J are TRBV15 and TRBJ2-2; D uncertain. The CDR3 runs 16 residues. V was cut by 0 bases and J by 2 bases, with 10 bases left in between. Germline CDR1 is LNHNV and CDR2 is YYDKDF (reference sequence). Here the CDR3 reads CATSREESFNTGELFF. Written as DNA, the CDR3 is TGTGCCACCAGCAGAGAGGAAAGCTTCAACACCGGGGAGCTGTTTTTT.

In its sample, this clonotype was seen a few times. Written as DNA, the CDR3 is TGTGCCACCAGCAGACCAGACAGGGTTGAAGCTTTCTTT. Its protein product is CATSRPDRVEAFF. V usage is TRBV15 and J usage is TRBJ1-1, with TRBD1 matching over 7 bases. This CDR3 region has 13 residues. Germline CDR1 and CDR2: LNHNV and YYDKDF (reference sequence). V was pared by 2 bases and J by 7 bases, with 4 bases of the junction left unmatched.